What follows are 21 T cell receptor beta chains derived from one specimen sequenced in a study of shared clonotypes between healthy human individuals. Sequenced by immunoSEQ multiplex PCR; TCRdb stores in-frame clones only, minus some. The sample includes 1,400,000 or so clones, 98% of them seen just once. The sequencing sample was made of naive CD4+ T cells sorted from blood. Subset of the sample: CD45RA+ positively selected. These receptors were obtained from a man aged 25 to 40 in good health.

About this clone itself: Relative to the germline gene, one junction end is altered; a read error may explain this. The gene calls are TRBV28 and TRBJ1-2; maybe TRBD1 (6 bases). Germline V gene sequence: CDR1 MDHEN, CDR2 SYDVKM. The length of the CDR3 is 14 residues. As DNA, the CDR3 is TGTGCCGCCGGACGGGGGGCTGATAACTATGGTTACACCTTC. It yields the protein CAAGRGADNYGYTF.

The chain recombines TRBV11-2 with TRBJ2-1; D is possibly TRBD2 (5 bases). Trimming took 0 bases from V and 4 from J, leaving 16 bases between them. Germline V gene lookup returns CDR1 SGHAT and CDR2 FQNNGV. CDR3 size: 17 residues. DNA of the CDR3: TGTGCCAGCAGCTTAGATCCCCCGGGGAATACTTACAATGAGCAGTTCTTC. Amino acid sequence: CASSLDPPGNTYNEQFF. Drawing the rest from reference TRBV11-2 and TRBJ2-1, the complete variable domain is EAGVAQSPRYKIIEKRQSVAFWCNPISGHATLYWYQQILGQGPKLLIQFQNNGVVDDSQLPKDRFSAERLKGVDSTLKIQPAKLEDSAVYLCASSLDPPGNTYNEQFFGPGTRLTVL.

The chain links TRBV7-9 to TRBJ2-1; perhaps TRBD2 as D (6 bases). Trimming took 1 base from V and 3 from J, leaving 10 bases between them. Germline lookup yields CDR1 SEHNR and CDR2 FQNEAQ (reference sequence). The CDR3 length is 15 residues. The CDR3, as DNA: TGTGCCAGCAGCTTAGTGGGTAGCGGCTACAATGAGCAGTTCTTC. Protein sequence: CASSLVGSGYNEQFF.

This clone turned up a few times. The junction and the germline gene differ at one end; a read error may be behind it. This chain joins TRBV18 and TRBJ1-1; 7 bases agree with TRBD1. CDR1 KGHSH and CDR2 LQKENI come from the germline V gene. The CDR3 runs 12 residues. The CDR3 DNA sequence: TGTGCCAGCTCACCACTCGACAGGGTGGGGGATTTT. Amino acids: CASSPLDRVGDF.

This chain links TRBV5-4 with TRBJ2-7; 7 bases are a match to TRBD2. The germline CDR1 and CDR2 sequences are SGHNT and YYREEE (reference sequence). The CDR3 totals 15 residues. Losses at the gene ends were 3 bases for V and 2 bases for J; bases not matched to a gene: 8. The CDR3 here is CASSSASGRPYEQYF. The CDR3, as DNA: TGTGCCAGCAGCTCCGCTTCCGGGAGGCCCTACGAGCAGTACTTC.

For this clone: Other nucleotide sequences in the sample specify the same CDR3. The chain is built from TRBV29-1 and TRBJ2-5; TRBD1 might be the D (5 bases). The V and J ends lost 2 bases and 1 base respectively, with 5 bases between them. CDR3 length equals 12 residues. Germline V gene data show CDR1 as SQVTM and CDR2 as ANQGSEA. CDR3: CSVERGQETQYF. CDR3 DNA: TGCAGCGTTGAAAGGGGCCAAGAGACCCAGTACTTC.

This rearrangement joins TRBV2 to TRBJ1-2; no firm D call. The V end lost 3 bases, the J end lost 4 bases, and 9 bases lay between the germline ends. There are 13 residues in the CDR3. CDR1 is SNHLY and CDR2 is FYNNEI in the germline V gene. CDR3 loop: CASSDSLPYGYTF. The CDR3 bases are TGTGCCAGCAGTGACTCCCTACCCTATGGCTACACCTTC.

The V call is TRBV15, the J call TRBJ2-1, with a tentative D call TRBD1 (5 bases). V was trimmed by 0 bases and J by 2 bases, leaving 8 bases between them. CDR1 and CDR2 (germline): LNHNV, YYDKDF (reference sequence). The CDR3 has 15 amino acids. The CDR3 protein is CATSREMGPYNEQFF. The CDR3 DNA reads TGTGCCACCAGCAGAGAAATGGGGCCCTACAATGAGCAGTTCTTC.

The chain has TRBV28 and TRBJ2-2; D is ambiguous. CDR3 length equals 12 residues. Trimming removed 7 bases from V and 7 bases from J, with 10 bases in between. CDR1 and CDR2 from the germline V gene are MDHEN and SYDVKM. CDR3 nucleotide sequence: TGTGCCAGCAACGAACAAGGCGGGGAGCTGTTTTTT. This codes for CASNEQGGELFF. The whole variable domain, remainder taken from reference TRBV28 and TRBJ2-2, is DVKVTQSSRYLVKRTGEKVFLECVQDMDHENMFWYRQDPGLGLRLIYFSYDVKMKEKGDIPEGYSVSREKKERFSLILESASTNQTSMYLCASNEQGGELFFGEGSRLTVL.

The DNA of the CDR3 is TGCGCCAGCAGCCGCTCCAGGGGGCTAACCGGCGAGCAGTACTTC. Amino acids: CASSRSRGLTGEQYF. This rearrangement joins TRBV5-1 to TRBJ2-7; 8 nucleotides match TRBD1. This CDR3 contains 15 residues. Germline V gives CDR1 SGHRS, CDR2 YFSETQ. V lost 4 bases to trimming and J lost 6 bases; unmatched junction nucleotides: 12.

A single count supports this clone. V and J are TRBV5-1 and TRBJ2-3, with 11 bases identical to TRBD2. Germline V gene lookup returns CDR1 SGHRS and CDR2 YFSETQ. After removal of 5 bases from V and 6 bases from J, the junction contained 11 bases not matched to a gene. This CDR3 comprises 16 residues. In DNA form, the CDR3 reads TGCGCCAGCAGTCAAACTTTAGCGGGAGGGGATGATACGCAGTATTTT. This encodes CASSQTLAGGDDTQYF.

This CDR3 reads CASSLAGHTGELFF. CDR3 bases: TGCGCCAGCAGCTTAGCAGGGCACACCGGGGAGCTGTTTTTT. The chain links TRBV5-1 to TRBJ2-2; a weak D match, TRBD1 (5 bases). There are 14 residues in the CDR3. With 2 bases removed from V and 3 bases from J, the gap between germline ends came to 8 bases. Germline V gene lookup returns CDR1 SGHRS and CDR2 YFSETQ.

V usage is TRBV11-2 and J usage is TRBJ2-7; a weak D match, TRBD2 (5 bases). Germline V lookup: CDR1 SGHAT, CDR2 FQNNGV. This CDR3 has 16 residues. Trimming cost V 7 bases and J 2 bases, with 21 bases left between them. Written as DNA, the CDR3 is TGTGCCAGCAACAAATTTCGGGGTAAAGAAGCCTACGAGCAGTACTTC. Its protein is CASNKFRGKEAYEQYF.

The J gene is TRBJ2-2, the V gene TRBV7-2; 7 bases agree with TRBD1. V lost 6 bases, J lost 7 bases, and 8 bases stayed unmatched. The CDR3 runs 14 residues. Germline CDR1 reads SGHTA; CDR2 reads FQGNSA. DNA for the CDR3: TGTGCCAGCAGACCTCAAACAGGGGTCGGGGAGCTGTTTTTT. Translation: CASRPQTGVGELFF.

The V gene is TRBV28, the J gene TRBJ1-3; D is uncertain. This CDR3 contains 13 residues. With 5 bases removed from V and 5 bases from J, the gap between germline ends came to 10 bases. The V gene's germline CDR1 is MDHEN and CDR2 SYDVKM. The CDR3 bases are TGTGCCAGCAGTCCCTATCTCCGAAACACCATATATTTT. It specifies CASSPYLRNTIYF.

The V and J genes are TRBV19 and TRBJ1-4; 8 bases fit TRBD1. J was trimmed by 8 bases and V by 6 bases; bases with no gene match: 11. This CDR3 spans 15 amino acids. Per germline, CDR1 LNHDA and CDR2 SQIVND (reference sequence). The CDR3: CASSATGQGGEKLFF. The CDR3 DNA reads as TGTGCCAGTAGCGCGACCGGACAGGGTGGAGAAAAACTGTTTTTT.

The chain carries TRBV6-5 and TRBJ2-7; D uncertain. Germline V gene data show CDR1 as MNHEY and CDR2 as SVGAGI. The CDR3 runs 15 residues. The ends were cut back, 0 bases at V and 0 bases at J, with 9 bases in the middle. CDR3 in DNA: TGTGCCAGCAGTTACTCGCAACTTAGCTCCTACGAGCAGTACTTC. Its translation is CASSYSQLSSYEQYF.

This clone was detected only once. This sequence joins TRBV10-3 and TRBJ2-5; 7 nucleotides match TRBD2. Germline CDR1 is ENHRY and CDR2 is SYGVKD. The trim removed 1 base at V and 1 base at J, leaving 9 bases unmatched. The CDR3 loop spans 17 amino acids. CDR3 in DNA: TGTGCCATCAGTGAGTTACTTGTGGGAGGGTTCCAAGAGACCCAGTACTTC. Its translation: CAISELLVGGFQETQYF.

The V and J genes are TRBV5-8 and TRBJ2-7; D gene unclear. From germline, CDR1 is SGHTS and CDR2 YDEGEE. The V end lost 5 bases, the J end lost 2 bases, and 14 bases lay between the germline ends. The CDR3 has 14 amino acids. The CDR3 DNA follows: TGTGCCAGCAGACGTATGGGTCTGGCCTACGAGCAGTACTTC. Protein: CASRRMGLAYEQYF.

This sequence joins TRBV5-5 and TRBJ2-2, with D hard to call. The length of the CDR3 is 13 residues. V was trimmed by 4 bases and J by 6 bases, leaving 10 bases between them. CDR1 and CDR2 from the germline V gene are SGHKS and YYEKEE (reference sequence). This chain's CDR3 is CASSRGSAGELFF. The CDR3 DNA sequence: TGTGCCAGCAGCCGAGGCAGTGCCGGGGAGCTGTTTTTT.

This chain connects TRBV6-1 to TRBJ2-7, with no clear D. This CDR3 is built from 14 residues. Per germline, CDR1 MNHNS and CDR2 SASEGT. Trimming cost V 1 base and J 6 bases, with 13 bases left between them. In DNA form, the CDR3 reads TGTGCCAGCAGTGAAGACGGTTTTAGCAGCGAGCAGTACTTC. Protein product: CASSEDGFSSEQYF.